The source of this T cell receptor beta chain is a study of beta chain features in type 1 diabetes. Study-wide context: Analysis included 95 million to 140 million sorted cells drawn from all samples. Study results and limitations: Shortening that was moderate but significant affected the TCRB CDR3s of Type 1 diabetes patients in all four CD4+ subsets.

All of the isolated RNA was reverse transcribed, so expressed TCRB transcripts were sequenced. Sequenced by immunoSEQ multiplex PCR; TCRdb stores in-frame clones only, minus some. The profile shows hundreds of thousands of clones, more than 12% of them singletons. The CDR3 has 16 amino acids. V dropped 3 bases and J dropped 3; count of bases not matched to a gene: 5. Germline assignment: CDR1 SGDLS and CDR2 YYNGEE. One heparinised draw, averaging about 0.11 L, was taken per donor. With regard to this clone: The antigen is undetermined.

The sample taken for sequencing was naive CD4+ T cells from blood. V gene TRBV9 combines with J gene TRBJ2-5; 13 bases map to TRBD2. The clonotype comes from a man younger than 35 with type 1 diabetes. CDR3 in DNA: TGTGCCAGCAGCGGTGGACTAGCGGGAGTGAAAGAGACCCAGTACTTC. It is translated as CASSGGLAGVKETQYF.